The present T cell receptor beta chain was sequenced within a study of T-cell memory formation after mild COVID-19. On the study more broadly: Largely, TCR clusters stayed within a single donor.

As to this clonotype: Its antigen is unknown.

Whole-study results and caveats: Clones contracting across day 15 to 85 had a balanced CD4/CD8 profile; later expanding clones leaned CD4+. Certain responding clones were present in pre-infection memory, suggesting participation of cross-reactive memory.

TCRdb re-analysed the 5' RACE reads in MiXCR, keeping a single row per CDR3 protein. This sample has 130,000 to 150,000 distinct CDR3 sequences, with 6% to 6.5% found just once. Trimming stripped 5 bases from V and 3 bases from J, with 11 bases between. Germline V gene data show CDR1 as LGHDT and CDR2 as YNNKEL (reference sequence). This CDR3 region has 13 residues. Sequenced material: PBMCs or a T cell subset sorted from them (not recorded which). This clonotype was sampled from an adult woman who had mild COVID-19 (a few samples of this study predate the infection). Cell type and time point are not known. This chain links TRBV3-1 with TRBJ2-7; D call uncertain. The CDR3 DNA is TGTGCCAGCAGCATATCGACTGGCTACGAGCAGTACTTC. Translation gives CASSISTGYEQYF.